This TCR beta chain originates from a study of regulatory T cells in long-lasting Graves disease. Study-wide findings and caveats: Among persistent patients, a larger number of public clonotypes were shared (about 2,800) than among newly diagnosed patients (approximately 970).

The CDR3 extends over 11 amino acids. The V end was cut by 4 bases, the J end by 5 bases, with 8 bases between. The germline gives CDR1 SQVTM, CDR2 ANQGSEA. Time point described: newly diagnosed GD, antithyroid drugs for less than 3 months. PBMC-derived RNA was used for the TCR library. This clonotype appeared many times. The antigen remains undetermined. Arm-PCR with iRepertoire HTBI primers amplified the CDR3 regions for these TCR beta libraries. How the authors handled the data: From all samples, identification returned roughly 15 TRBJ and approximately 62 TRBV segments. TCRdb fed the multiplex PCR reads into MiXCR, producing one record per CDR3 protein. The V and J calls and clone size are TCRdb's, not the authors'. The data hold roughly 500,000 distinct CDR3 sequences, with about 14% observed a single time. These data were likewise used in another study, on T cells in Graves' hyperthyroidism and ophthalmopathy. That source adds: Exclusion of a patient resulted from uncontrolled infection, other autoimmune disease, pregnancy or lactation. Diagnoses used clinical symptoms, serum thyroxine and TRAb, thyroid ultrasound and orbital computed tomography.

The source is a woman aged 50 to 60 with Graves disease. This rearrangement joins TRBV29-1 to TRBJ2-5; the D is unclear. Source: peripheral blood mononuclear cells (PBMCs), taken at new diagnosis, from a patient treated with antithyroid drugs. The CDR3: CSVGGEETQYF. CDR3 DNA: TGCAGCGTTGGCGGAGAGGAGACCCAGTACTTC.